The clone carrying this T cell receptor beta chain was seen only once. Its cognate antigen is unknown. TCRdb's table, derived via immunoSEQ multiplex PCR, lists solely in-frame clones and lacks some. The sample includes about 59,000 clones, about 80% seen only once; the top ten take around 2%. These data originate in a study of OX40 agonist ivuxolimab in advanced cancers. Turning to the study itself: Mean age about 60 years, range roughly 23 to 79; around 80% male. Earlier anti-PD-1, anti-PD-L1 or anti-CTLA-4 therapy was permitted; around 40% had received some. General study points: Dose levels from 0.1 to 3.0 mg/kg saw CD4+ and CD8+ blood T cells expand clonally by week 6. Among the lowest peripheral clonal expansion occurred in 0.1-3.0 mg/kg partial responders.

Trimming took off 10 bases at V and 3 bases at J, with 16 bases between the two ends. Germline lookup yields CDR1 SGHTA and CDR2 FQGNSA. CDR3 length equals 15 residues. The sample in question was CD4+ or CD8+ T cells sorted from blood, obtained in a trial of the OX40 agonist ivuxolimab. The rearrangement links TRBV7-2 to TRBJ1-6; D perhaps matches TRBD1 (6 bases). The TCR comes from an adult with an advanced solid tumor such as melanoma, head and neck, liver or kidney cancer. The CDR3 sequence: CATQTGFDYNSPLHF. DNA for the CDR3: TGTGCCACCCAGACAGGCTTTGACTATAATTCACCCCTCCACTTT.